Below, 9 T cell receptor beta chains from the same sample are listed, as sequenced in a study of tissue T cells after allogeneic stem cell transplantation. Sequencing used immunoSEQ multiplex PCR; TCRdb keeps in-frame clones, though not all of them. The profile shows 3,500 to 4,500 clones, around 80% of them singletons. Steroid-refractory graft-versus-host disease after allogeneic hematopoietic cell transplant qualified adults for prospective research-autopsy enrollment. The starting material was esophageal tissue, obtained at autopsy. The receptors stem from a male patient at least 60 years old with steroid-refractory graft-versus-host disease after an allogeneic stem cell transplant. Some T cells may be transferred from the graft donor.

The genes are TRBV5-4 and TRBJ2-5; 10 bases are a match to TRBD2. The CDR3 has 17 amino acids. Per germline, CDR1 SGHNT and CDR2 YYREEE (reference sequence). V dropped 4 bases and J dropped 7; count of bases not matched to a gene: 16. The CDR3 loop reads CASSITSGALLSGTQYF. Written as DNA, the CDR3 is TGTGCCAGCAGCATCACTAGCGGGGCACTCTTAAGCGGGACCCAGTACTTC.

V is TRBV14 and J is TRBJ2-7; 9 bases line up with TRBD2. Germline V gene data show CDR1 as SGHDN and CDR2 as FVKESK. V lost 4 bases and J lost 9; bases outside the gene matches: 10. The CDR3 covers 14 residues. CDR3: CASSPAGTAGGQYF. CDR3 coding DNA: TGTGCCAGCAGCCCAGCGGGGACAGCGGGGGGGCAGTACTTC.

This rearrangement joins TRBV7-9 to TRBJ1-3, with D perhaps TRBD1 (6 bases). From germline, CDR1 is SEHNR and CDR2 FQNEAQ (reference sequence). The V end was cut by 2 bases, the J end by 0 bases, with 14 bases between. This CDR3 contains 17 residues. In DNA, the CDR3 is TGTGCCAGCAGCTTACCACAGGGAATCCACTCTGGAAACACCATATATTTT. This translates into CASSLPQGIHSGNTIYF.

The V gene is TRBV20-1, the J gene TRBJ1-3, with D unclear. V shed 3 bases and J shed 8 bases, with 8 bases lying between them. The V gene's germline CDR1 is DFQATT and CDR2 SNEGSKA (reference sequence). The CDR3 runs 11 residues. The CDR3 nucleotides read TGCAGTGCTAGGGATTGGGACACCATATATTTT. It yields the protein CSARDWDTIYF.

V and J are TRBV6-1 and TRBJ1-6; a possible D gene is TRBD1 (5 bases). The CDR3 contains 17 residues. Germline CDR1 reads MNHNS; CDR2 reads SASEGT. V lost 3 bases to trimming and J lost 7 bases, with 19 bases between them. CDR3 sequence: CASSDRDGSLRNSPLHF. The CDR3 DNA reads TGTGCCAGCAGTGACAGGGATGGTAGTCTCCGAAATTCACCCCTCCACTTT.

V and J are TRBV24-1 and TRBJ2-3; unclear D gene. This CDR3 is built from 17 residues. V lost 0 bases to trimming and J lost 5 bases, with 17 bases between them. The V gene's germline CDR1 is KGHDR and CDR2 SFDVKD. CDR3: CATSDLPRLGVRDTQYF. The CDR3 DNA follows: TGTGCCACCAGTGATTTGCCCCGCCTGGGTGTTAGAGATACGCAGTATTTT.

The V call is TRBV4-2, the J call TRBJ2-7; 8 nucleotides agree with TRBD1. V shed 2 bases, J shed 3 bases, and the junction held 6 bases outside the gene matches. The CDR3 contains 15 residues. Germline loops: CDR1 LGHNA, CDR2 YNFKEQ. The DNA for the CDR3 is TGTGCCAGCAGCCAAAATAACAGGGGGATCTACGAGCAGTACTTC. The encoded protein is CASSQNNRGIYEQYF.

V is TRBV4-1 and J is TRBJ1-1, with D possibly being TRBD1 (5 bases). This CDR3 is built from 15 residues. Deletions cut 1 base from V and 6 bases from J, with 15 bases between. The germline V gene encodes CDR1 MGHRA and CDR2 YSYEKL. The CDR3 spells CASSQGFGAKSEAFF. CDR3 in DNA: TGCGCCAGCAGCCAAGGGTTCGGGGCCAAGTCTGAAGCTTTCTTT.

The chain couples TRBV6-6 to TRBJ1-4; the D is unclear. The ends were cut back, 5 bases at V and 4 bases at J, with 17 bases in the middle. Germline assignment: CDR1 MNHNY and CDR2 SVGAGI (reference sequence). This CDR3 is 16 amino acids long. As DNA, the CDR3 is TGTGCCAGCAGTACCACGGAGTCGCAGTTTAATGAAAAACTGTTTTTT. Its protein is CASSTTESQFNEKLFF.